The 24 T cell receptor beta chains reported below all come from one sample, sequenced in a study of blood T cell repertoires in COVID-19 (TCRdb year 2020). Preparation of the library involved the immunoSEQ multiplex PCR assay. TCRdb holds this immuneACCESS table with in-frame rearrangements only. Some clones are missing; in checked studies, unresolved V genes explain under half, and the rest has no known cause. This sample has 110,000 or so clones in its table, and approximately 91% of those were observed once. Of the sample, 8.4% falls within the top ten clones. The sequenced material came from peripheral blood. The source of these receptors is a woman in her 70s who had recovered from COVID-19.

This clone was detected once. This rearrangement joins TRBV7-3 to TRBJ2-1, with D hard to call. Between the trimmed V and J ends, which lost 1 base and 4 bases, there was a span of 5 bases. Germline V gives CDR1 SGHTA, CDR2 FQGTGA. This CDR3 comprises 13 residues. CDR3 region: CASSLNLYNEQFF. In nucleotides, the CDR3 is TGTGCCAGCAGCTTAAACTTATACAATGAGCAGTTCTTC.

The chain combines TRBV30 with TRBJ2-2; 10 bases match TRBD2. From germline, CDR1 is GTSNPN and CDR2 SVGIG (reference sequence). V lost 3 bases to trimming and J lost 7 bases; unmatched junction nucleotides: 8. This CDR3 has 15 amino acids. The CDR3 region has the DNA TGTGCCTGGAGCTCCCTAGCGGGAGTGATCGGGGAGCTGTTTTTT. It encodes CAWSSLAGVIGELFF.

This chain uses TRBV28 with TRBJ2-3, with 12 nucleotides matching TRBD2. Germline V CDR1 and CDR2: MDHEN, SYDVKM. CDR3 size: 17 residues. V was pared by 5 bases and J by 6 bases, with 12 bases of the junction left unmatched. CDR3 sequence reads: CASSPLGLAGPADTQYF. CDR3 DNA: TGTGCCAGCAGTCCGCTCGGACTAGCGGGACCCGCGGATACGCAGTATTTT.

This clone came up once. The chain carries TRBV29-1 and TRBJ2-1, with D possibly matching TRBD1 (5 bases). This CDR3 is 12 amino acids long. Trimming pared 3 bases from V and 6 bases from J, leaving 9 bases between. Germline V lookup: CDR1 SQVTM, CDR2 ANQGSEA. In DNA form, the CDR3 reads TGCAGCGTTGAGCGCAGGGCCAATGAGCAGTTCTTC. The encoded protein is CSVERRANEQFF.

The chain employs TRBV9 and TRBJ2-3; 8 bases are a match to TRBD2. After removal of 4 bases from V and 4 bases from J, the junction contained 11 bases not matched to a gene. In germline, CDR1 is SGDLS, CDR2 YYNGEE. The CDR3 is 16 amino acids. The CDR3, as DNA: TGTGCCAGCAGCCCCCGGGGTAGCGGGGTCTCAGATACGCAGTATTTT. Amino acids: CASSPRGSGVSDTQYF.

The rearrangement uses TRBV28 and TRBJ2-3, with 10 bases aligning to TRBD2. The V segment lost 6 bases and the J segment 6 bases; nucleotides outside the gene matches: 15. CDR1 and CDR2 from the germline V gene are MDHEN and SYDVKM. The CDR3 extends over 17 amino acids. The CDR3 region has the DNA TGTGCCAGCAGACCAACCCCGGGACTAGCGCCGAAGGATACGCAGTATTTT. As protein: CASRPTPGLAPKDTQYF.

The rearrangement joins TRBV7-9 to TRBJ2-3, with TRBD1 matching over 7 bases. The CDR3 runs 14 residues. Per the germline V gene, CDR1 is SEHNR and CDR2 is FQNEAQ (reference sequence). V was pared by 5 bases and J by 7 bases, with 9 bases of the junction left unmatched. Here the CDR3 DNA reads TGTGCCAGCAGCCGACCGGACAGGACCTATACGCAGTATTTT. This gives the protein CASSRPDRTYTQYF.

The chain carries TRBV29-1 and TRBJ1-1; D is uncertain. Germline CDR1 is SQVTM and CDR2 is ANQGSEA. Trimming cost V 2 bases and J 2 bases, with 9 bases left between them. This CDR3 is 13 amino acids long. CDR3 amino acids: CSVEPRENTEAFF. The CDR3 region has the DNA TGCAGCGTTGAACCGCGGGAAAACACTGAAGCTTTCTTT.

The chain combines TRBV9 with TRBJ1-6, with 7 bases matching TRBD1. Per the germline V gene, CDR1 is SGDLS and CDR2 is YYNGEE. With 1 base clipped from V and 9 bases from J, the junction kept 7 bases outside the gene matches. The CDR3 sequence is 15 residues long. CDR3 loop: CASSVQGGSGSPLHF. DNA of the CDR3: TGTGCCAGCAGCGTACAGGGGGGTAGTGGTTCACCCCTCCACTTT.

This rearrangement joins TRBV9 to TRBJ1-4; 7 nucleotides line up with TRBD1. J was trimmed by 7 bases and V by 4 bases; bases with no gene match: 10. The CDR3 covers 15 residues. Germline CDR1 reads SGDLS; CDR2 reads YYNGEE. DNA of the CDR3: TGTGCCAGCAGCATCTCACCGGACAGGTTTGAAAAACTGTTTTTT. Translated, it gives CASSISPDRFEKLFF.

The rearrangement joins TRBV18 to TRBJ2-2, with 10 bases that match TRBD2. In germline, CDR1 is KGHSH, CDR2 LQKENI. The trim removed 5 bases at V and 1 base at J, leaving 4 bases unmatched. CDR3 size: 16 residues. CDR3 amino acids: CASSALAGENTGELFF. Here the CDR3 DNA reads TGTGCCAGCTCAGCCCTAGCGGGGGAGAACACCGGGGAGCTGTTTTTT. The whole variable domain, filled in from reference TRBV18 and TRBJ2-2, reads NAGVMQNPRHLVRRRGQEARLRCSPMKGHSHVYWYRQLPEEGLKFMVYLQKENIIDESGMPKERFSAEFPKEGPSILRIQQVVRGDSAAYFCASSALAGENTGELFFGEGSRLTVL.

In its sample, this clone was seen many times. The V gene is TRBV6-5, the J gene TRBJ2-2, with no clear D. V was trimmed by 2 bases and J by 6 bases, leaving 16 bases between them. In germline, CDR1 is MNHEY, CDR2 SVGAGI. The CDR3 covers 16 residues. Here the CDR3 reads CASSYPSLRSAGELFF. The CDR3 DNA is TGTGCCAGCAGTTACCCATCTCTAAGGAGTGCCGGGGAGCTGTTTTTT.

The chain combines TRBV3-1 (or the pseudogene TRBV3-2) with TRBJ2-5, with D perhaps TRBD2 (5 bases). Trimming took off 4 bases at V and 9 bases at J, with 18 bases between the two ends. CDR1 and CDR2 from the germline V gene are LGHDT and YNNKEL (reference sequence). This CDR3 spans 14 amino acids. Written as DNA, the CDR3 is TGTGCCAGCAGCCCCCGCGGGCTGGATGGGGCCCAGTACTTC. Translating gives CASSPRGLDGAQYF.

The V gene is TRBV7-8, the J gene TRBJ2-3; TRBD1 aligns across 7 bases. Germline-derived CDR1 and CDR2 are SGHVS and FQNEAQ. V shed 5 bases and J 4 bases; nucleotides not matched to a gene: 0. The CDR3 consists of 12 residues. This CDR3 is CASSQGADTQYF. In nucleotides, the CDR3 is TGTGCCAGCAGCCAGGGGGCAGATACGCAGTATTTT.

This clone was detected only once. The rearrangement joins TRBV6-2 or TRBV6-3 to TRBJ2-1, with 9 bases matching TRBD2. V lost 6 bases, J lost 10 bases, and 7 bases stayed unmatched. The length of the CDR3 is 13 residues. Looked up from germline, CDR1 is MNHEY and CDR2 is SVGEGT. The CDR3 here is CASSQTRGGEQFF. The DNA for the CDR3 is TGTGCCAGCAGCCAAACGCGGGGGGGAGAGCAGTTCTTC.

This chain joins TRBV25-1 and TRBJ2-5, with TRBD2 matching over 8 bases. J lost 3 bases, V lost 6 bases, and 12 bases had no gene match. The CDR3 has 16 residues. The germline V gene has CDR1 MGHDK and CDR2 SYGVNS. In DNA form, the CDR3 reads TGTGCCAGCAGCCCCCCCGAAGCGGGAGTGGAAGAGACCCAGTACTTC. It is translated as CASSPPEAGVEETQYF.

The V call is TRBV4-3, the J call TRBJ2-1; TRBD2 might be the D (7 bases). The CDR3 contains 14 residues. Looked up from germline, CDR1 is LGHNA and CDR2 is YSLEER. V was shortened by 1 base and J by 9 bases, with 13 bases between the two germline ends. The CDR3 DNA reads TGCGCCAGCAGCCAAGCGGGGAGGGGGACTGAGCAGTTCTTC. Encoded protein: CASSQAGRGTEQFF.

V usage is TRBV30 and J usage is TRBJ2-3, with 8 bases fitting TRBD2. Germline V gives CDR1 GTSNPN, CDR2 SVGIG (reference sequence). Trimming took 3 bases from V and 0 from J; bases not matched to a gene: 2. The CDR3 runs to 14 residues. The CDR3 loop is CAWRASGSTDTQYF. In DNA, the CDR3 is TGTGCCTGGAGGGCTAGCGGGAGCACAGATACGCAGTATTTT.

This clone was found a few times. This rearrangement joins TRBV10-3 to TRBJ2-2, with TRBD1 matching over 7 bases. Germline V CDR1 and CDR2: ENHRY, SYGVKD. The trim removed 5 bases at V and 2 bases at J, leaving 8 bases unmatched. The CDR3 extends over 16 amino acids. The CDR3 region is CAISNLTGRNTGELFF. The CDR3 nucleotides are TGTGCCATCAGTAATCTGACAGGGCGAAACACCGGGGAGCTGTTTTTT.

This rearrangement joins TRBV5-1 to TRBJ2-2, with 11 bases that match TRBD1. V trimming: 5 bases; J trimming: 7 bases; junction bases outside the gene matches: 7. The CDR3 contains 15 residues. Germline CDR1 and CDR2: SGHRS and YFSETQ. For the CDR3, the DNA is TGCGCCAGCAGTTCCGGGACAGGGGGAGTCGGGGAGCTGTTTTTT. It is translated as CASSSGTGGVGELFF.

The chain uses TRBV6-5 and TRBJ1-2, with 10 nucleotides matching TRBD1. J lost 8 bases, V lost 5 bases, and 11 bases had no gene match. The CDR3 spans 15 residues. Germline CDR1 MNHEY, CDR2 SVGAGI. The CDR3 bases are TGTGCCAGCAGTAGGGACAGGGGAGACTTCGGCGGCTACACCTTC. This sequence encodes CASSRDRGDFGGYTF.

This chain's CDR3 is CASSYTGTGGYNSPLHF. CDR3 DNA: TGTGCCAGCTCATACACCGGGACAGGGGGCTATAATTCACCCCTCCACTTT. V usage is TRBV18 and J usage is TRBJ1-6; 11 nucleotides agree with TRBD1. CDR3 size: 17 residues. Trimming cost V 5 bases and J 3 bases; bases outside gene matches: 6. In germline, CDR1 is KGHSH, CDR2 LQKENI.

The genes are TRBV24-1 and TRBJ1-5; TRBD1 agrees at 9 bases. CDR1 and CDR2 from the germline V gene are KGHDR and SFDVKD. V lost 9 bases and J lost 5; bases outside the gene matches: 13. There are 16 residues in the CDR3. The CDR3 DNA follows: TGTGCCACCTCTCGGACAGGGGAGGGATCGGATCAGCCCCAGCATTTT. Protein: CATSRTGEGSDQPQHF.

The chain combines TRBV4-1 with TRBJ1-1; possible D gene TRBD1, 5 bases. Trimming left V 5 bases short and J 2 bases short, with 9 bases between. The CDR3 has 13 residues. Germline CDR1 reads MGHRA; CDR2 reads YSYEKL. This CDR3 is CASSARANTEAFF. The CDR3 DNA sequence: TGCGCCAGCAGCGCCAGGGCCAACACTGAAGCTTTCTTT.